What follows describes a single T cell receptor (beta chain). This clone's antigen is unknown. No qualities accompany the bases; no much larger clone lies one base away. This specimen comes from a study of shared clonotypes between healthy human individuals (dated by TCRdb to 2020 to 2021). Concerning the study at large: The cohort included three men and a couple of women between 18 and 49 years of age. To estimate repertoire size and how much clonotypes are shared between individuals, the study performed deep sequencing of blood TCR repertoires from about 5 healthy adults. Between about 0.9 and 10 billion PBMCs per donor were obtained by leukapheresis. Libraries were prepared and TCR repertoires were sequenced by different laboratories using diverse techniques, in order to increase sequencing depth and limit assay-specific biases. For each donor, CD4 naive and CD4 memory were each run on three plates, CD8 naive on two plates, and CD8 memory on one plate.

The CDR3 has 14 amino acids, counting the end cysteine and phenylalanine. The retained sequence is limited to the CDR3, 42 bases, with the frame set at the first base. V loses 2 bases of germline sequence and J loses 8 bases, and the interval between the two ends is 15 bases. Via the germline V gene, CDR1 is MNHEY and CDR2 SVGAGI. Using the deep immunoSEQ assay, multiplex PCR amplified TCR CDR3 regions from genomic DNA. Extracted genomic DNA from each cell subset was distributed evenly across all wells of several immunoSEQ 96-well plates, and each plate was treated as a replicate. For sorted subsets, about 220 ng of genomic DNA, equivalent to some 30,000 T cell genomes, went into each replicate PCR. Purified libraries were quantified with a Qubit 3.0 fluorometer, sized on a Bioanalyzer 2100, and re-quantified with the KAPA Library Quantification kit. A separate single-read 150-cycle Illumina NextSeq 550 flow cell was used to sequence each immunoSEQ 96-well plate. The study's processing was this. The immunoSEQ output contained only junctional sequences without quality scores, so filtering could not match that applied to full-length reads. Sequences were annotated with PyIR, a Python wrapper for IgBLAST v1.9, and V/J genes and CDR3 were assigned using IMGT germline references. Any read was removed if the V/J assignment was weak (E-value above 1e-6), the CDR3 was missing, or the read contained stop codons, out-of-frame junctions, or ambiguous translated residues. A V3J clonotype was defined by an identical inferred V gene, J gene, and CDR3 amino acid sequence. The percentage overlap between two repertoires was calculated by dividing the number of shared unique clonotypes by the size of the smaller repertoire. Repertoire richness was assessed with RTK rarefaction, the Chao1 estimator, and Recon v2.1 estimates of unobserved clonotypes. Generation probabilities were computed with OLGA for all TCRbeta clonotypes obtained by the gDNA method from a few donors. TCRdb mirrors the immuneACCESS table, restricted to in-frame sequences. Some clones are absent from its copies; in checked studies, under half trace to an unresolved V gene, and the reason for the others is unknown. V, J and clone size were drawn from that table, and D and trimming were deduced from the DNA. Across this sample there are 650,000 to 800,000 clones, with around 90% seen only once. Together, the top ten hold approximately 24% of the sample.

CD8 naive samples were obtained by positive selection for CCR7 among CD45RO-negative cells, yielding a CD45RA+CCR7+ population from which TemRA cells were excluded. The donors were healthy, HIV-negative adults who had no recently reported acute infections or vaccinations. All donors were Caucasian adults living in Nashville, Tennessee, USA. After blood collection by leukapheresis, PBMCs were isolated using Ficoll-Histopaque density gradient centrifugation and then cryopreserved in the vapor phase of liquid nitrogen. Analytical flow cytometry was used to check the purity and quantity of every magnetically sorted T cell population. Genomic DNA was isolated from each sorted fraction and quantified by UV absorbance on a Nanodrop 2000c. General findings and caveats noted by the study authors: Pairwise subsampling led to the expectation that sequencing depth would affect the degree of clonotype sharing among donors. Sampling was restricted to blood, and TCR repertoires in tissues likely differ from the TCR repertoires found in blood. Even with the large sequencing depth, rarefaction of the sorted-subset datasets indicated that sequencing was incomplete. Because the study included only a small number of donors, the genetic and exposure-history diversity represented was limited. Clonotypes shared by all four sorted-subset donors showed higher generation probabilities than non-shared clonotypes. Naive subsets generally had larger estimated clonotype richness than memory subsets did. Approximately 5% of naive CD4, more than 3% of naive CD8, 2.3% of memory CD4, and 0.35% to 0.4% of memory CD8 clonotypes were shared across several donors.

The source of this sequence is a man aged 30 to 45 in good health. The specimen sequenced was naive CD8+ T cells sorted from blood. In the paper's terms, the cell subset or site label means: CD45RA+CCR7+. The chain links TRBV6-5 with TRBJ1-2; TRBD1 is possibly the D segment (6 matching bases). The nucleotide sequence is TGTGCCAGCAGTTACGGGGGGTCTGGGGGCGGCTACACCTTC. This codes for CASSYGGSGGGYTF.